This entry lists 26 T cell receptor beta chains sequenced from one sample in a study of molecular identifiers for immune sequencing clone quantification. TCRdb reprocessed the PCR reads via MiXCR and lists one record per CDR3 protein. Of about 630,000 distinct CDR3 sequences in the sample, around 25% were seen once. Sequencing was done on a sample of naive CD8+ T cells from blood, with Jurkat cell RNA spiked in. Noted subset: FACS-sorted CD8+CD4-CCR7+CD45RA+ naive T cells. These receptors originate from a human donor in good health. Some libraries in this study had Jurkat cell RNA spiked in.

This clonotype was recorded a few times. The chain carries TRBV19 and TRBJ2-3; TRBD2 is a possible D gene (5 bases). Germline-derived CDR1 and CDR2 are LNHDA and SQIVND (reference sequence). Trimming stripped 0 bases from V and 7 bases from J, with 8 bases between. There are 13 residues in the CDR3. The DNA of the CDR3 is TGTGCCAGTAGTATAGATTCCGGGAATACGCAGTATTTT. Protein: CASSIDSGNTQYF.

In nucleotides, the CDR3 is TGTGCCATCAGGAGAGGGACTAGCGGGACCTACTCCTACGAGCAGTACTTC. Translating gives CAIRRGTSGTYSYEQYF. This chain joins TRBV10-3 and TRBJ2-7; TRBD2 aligns across 13 bases. With 6 bases clipped from V and 0 bases from J, the junction kept 8 bases outside the gene matches. The CDR3 has 17 amino acids. CDR1 ENHRY and CDR2 SYGVKD come from the germline V gene.

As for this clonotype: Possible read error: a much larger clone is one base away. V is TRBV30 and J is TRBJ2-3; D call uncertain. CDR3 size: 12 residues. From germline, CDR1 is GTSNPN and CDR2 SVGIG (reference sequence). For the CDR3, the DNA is TGTGCCTGGACAGGAATCACAGATACGCATTATTTT. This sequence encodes CAWTGITDTHYF. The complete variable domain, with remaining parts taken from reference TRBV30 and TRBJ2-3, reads SQTIHQWPATLVQPVGSPLSLECTVEGTSNPNLYWYRQAAGRGLQLLFYSVGIGQISSEVPQNLSASRPQDRQFILSSKKLLLSDSGFYLCAWTGITDTHYFGPGTRLTVL.

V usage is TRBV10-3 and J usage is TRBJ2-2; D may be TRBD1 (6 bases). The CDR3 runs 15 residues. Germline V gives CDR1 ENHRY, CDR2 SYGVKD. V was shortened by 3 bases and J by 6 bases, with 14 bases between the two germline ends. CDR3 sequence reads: CAISEVQGNSGELFF. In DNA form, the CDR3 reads TGTGCCATCAGTGAAGTACAGGGTAATTCCGGGGAGCTGTTTTTT.

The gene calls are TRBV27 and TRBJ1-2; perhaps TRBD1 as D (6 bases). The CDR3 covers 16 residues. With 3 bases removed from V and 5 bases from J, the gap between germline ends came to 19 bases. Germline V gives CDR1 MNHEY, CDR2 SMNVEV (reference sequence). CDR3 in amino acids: CASSFLRGKASYGYTF. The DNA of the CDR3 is TGTGCCAGCAGTTTTCTAAGGGGGAAGGCTAGTTATGGCTACACCTTC.

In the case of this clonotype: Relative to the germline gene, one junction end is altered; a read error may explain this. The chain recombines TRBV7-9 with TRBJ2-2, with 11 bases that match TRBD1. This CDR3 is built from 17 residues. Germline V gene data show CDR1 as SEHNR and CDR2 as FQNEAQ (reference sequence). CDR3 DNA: TGTGCCGGCAGCCCCTATTCCGGGACAGGGGGCACCGGGGAGCTGTTTTTT. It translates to CAGSPYSGTGGTGELFF.

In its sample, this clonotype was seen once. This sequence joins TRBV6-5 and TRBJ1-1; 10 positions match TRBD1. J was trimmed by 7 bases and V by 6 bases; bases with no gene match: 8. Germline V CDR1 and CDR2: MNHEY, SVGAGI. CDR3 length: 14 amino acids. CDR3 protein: CASSVDRGLIEAFF. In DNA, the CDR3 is TGTGCCAGCAGCGTAGACAGGGGGCTAATTGAAGCTTTCTTT.

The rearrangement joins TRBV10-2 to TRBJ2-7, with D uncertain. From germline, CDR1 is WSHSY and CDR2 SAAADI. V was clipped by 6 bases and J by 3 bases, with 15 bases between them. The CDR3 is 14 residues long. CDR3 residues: CASSWTNLDYEQYF. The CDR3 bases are TGCGCCAGCAGCTGGACCAACCTTGACTACGAGCAGTACTTC.

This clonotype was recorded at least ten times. In DNA form, the CDR3 reads TGTGCCAGCAGCCAGGACGCCTCGTTAGAAAAACTGTTTTTT. The encoded protein is CASSQDASLEKLFF. The rearrangement uses TRBV12-3 or TRBV12-4 and TRBJ1-4; no clear D. V was pared by 6 bases and J by 8 bases, with 16 bases between. The CDR3 has 14 amino acids.

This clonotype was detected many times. This chain's CDR3 is CASTLSGTGTLAGANVLTF. The CDR3 DNA reads as TGTGCCAGCACCCTTTCCGGGACAGGGACACTGGCTGGGGCCAACGTCCTGACTTTC. The chain uses TRBV6-5 and TRBJ2-6, with 9 positions matching TRBD1. The J segment lost 2 bases and the V segment lost 7 bases, leaving 15 bases of the junction unmatched. This CDR3 has 19 residues. CDR1 and CDR2 from the germline V gene are MNHEY and SVGAGI.

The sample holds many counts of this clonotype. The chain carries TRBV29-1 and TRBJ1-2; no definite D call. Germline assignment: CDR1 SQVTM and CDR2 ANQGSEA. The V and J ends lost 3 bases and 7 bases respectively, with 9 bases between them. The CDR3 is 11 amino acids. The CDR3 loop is CSVEAGFGYTF. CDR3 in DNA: TGCAGCGTTGAGGCCGGCTTTGGCTACACCTTC.

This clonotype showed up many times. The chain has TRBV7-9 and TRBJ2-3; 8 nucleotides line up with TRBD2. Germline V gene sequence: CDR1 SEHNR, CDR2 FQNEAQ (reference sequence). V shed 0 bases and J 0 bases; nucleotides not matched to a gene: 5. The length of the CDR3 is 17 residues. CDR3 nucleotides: TGTGCCAGCAGCTTAGCGACTGCTAGCGGGAGCACAGATACGCAGTATTTT. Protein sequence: CASSLATASGSTDTQYF.

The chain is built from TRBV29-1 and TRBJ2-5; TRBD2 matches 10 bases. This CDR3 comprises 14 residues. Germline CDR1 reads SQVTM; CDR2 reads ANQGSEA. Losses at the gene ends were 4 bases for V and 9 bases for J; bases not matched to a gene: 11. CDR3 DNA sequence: TGCAGCGTTGTCCTAGCGGGAGAGGGTAAGCCCCAGTACTTC. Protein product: CSVVLAGEGKPQYF.

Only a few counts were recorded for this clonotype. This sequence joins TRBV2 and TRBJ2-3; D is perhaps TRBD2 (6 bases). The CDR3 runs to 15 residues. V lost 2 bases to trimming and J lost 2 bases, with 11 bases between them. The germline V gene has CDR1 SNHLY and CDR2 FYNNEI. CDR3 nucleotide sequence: TGTGCCAGCAGTGAAAGTTGGGGGGACACAGATACGCAGTATTTT. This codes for CASSESWGDTDTQYF.

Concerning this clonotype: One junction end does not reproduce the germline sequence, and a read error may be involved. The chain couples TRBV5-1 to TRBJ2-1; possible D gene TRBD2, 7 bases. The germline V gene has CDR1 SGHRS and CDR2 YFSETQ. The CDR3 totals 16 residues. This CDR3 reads CARSFVSGGGPYEQFF. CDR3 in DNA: TGCGCCCGCAGCTTCGTATCGGGGGGCGGCCCATATGAGCAGTTCTTC.

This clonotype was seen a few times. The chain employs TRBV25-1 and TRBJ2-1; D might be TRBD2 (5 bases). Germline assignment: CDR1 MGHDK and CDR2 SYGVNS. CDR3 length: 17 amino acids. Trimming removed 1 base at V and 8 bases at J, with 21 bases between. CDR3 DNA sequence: TGTGCCAGCAGTGAATCGGGGTCGGGTCGGGGTTTGGATGAGCAGTTCTTC. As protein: CASSESGSGRGLDEQFF.

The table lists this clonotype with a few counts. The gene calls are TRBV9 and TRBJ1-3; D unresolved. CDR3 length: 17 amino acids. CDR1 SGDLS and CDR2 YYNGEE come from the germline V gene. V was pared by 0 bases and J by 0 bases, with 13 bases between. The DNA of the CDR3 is TGTGCCAGCAGCGTAGGCACAGAGAGACTCTCTGGAAACACCATATATTTT. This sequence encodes CASSVGTERLSGNTIYF.

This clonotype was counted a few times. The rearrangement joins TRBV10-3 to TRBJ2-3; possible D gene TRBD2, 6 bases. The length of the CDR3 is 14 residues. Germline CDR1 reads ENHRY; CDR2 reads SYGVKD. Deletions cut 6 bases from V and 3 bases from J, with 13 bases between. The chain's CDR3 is CAIRPSAGTDTQYF. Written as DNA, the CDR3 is TGTGCCATCAGGCCTAGCGCCGGAACAGATACGCAGTATTTT.

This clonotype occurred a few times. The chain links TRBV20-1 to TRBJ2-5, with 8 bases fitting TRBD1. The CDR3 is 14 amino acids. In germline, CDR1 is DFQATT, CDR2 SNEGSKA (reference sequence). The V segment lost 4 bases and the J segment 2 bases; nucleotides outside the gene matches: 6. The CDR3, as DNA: TGCAGTGCTACACAGGGGGGCAAACAAGAGACCCAGTACTTC. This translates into CSATQGGKQETQYF.

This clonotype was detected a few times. CDR3 DNA sequence: TGTGCCAGCAGCCAAGTAACAGGCCCCTACGAGCAGTACTTC. Its translation: CASSQVTGPYEQYF. The J gene is TRBJ2-7, the V gene TRBV3-1; maybe TRBD1 (5 bases). CDR1 and CDR2 (germline): LGHDT, YNNKEL (reference sequence). The length of the CDR3 is 14 residues. Trimming shortened V by 1 base and J by 2 bases, and 9 bases separated the two germline ends.

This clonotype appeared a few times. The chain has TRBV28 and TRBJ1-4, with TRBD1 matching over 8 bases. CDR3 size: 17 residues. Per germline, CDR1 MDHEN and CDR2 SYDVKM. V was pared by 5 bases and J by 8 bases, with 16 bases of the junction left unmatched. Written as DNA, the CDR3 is TGTGCCAGCAGTCCCCTGGGACAGGTGGGGCTCGAGGAAAAACTGTTTTTT. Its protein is CASSPLGQVGLEEKLFF.

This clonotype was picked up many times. The CDR3 is CASSPRTDSSTDTQYF. In DNA form, the CDR3 reads TGTGCCAGCAGCCCGCGGACGGACTCTAGCACAGATACGCAGTATTTT. V and J are TRBV7-9 and TRBJ2-3; a possible D gene is TRBD2 (5 bases). Germline V gives CDR1 SEHNR, CDR2 FQNEAQ (reference sequence). This CDR3 is 16 amino acids long. The V end lost 5 bases, the J end lost 0 bases, and 15 bases lay between the germline ends. Complete variable domain (other parts from reference TRBV7-9 and TRBJ2-3): DTGVSQNPRHKITKRGQNVTFRCDPISEHNRLYWYRQTLGQGPEFLTYFQNEAQLEKSRLLSDRFSAERPKGSFSTLEIQRTEQGDSAMYLCASSPRTDSSTDTQYFGPGTRLTVL.

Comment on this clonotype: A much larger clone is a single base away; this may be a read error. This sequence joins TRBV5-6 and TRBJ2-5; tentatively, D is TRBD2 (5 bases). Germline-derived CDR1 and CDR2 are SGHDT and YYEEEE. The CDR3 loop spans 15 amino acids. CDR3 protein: CASSDYLFEQEIQYF. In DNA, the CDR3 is TGTGCCAGCAGCGACTATCTATTTGAGCAAGAGATCCAGTACTTC.

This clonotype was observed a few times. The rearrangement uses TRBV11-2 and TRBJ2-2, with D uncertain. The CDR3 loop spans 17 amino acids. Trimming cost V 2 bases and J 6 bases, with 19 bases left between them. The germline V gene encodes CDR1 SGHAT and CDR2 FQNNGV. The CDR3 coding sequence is TGTGCCAGCAGCTTACCGCCCTGGGCAGGCCAGCCCGGGGAGCTGTTTTTT. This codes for CASSLPPWAGQPGELFF.

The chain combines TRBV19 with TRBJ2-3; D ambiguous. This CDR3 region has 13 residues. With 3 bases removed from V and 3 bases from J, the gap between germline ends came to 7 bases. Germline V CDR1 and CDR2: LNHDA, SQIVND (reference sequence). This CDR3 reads CASSILRTDTQYF. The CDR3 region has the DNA TGTGCCAGTAGTATTCTTAGGACAGATACGCAGTATTTT.

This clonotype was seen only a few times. CDR3 in amino acids: CASSLEASGPTYNEQFF. The DNA of the CDR3 is TGCGCCAGCAGCTTGGAGGCTTCGGGGCCGACCTACAATGAGCAGTTCTTC. V and J are TRBV5-1 and TRBJ2-1; D possibly matches TRBD1 or TRBD2 (5 bases each). The CDR3 is made up of 17 amino acids. Looked up from germline, CDR1 is SGHRS and CDR2 is YFSETQ. The ends were cut back, 0 bases at V and 2 bases at J, with 15 bases in the middle. Combining the CDR3 with reference TRBV5-1 and TRBJ2-1 gives the whole variable domain KAGVTQTPRYLIKTRGQQVTLSCSPISGHRSVSWYQQTPGQGLQFLFEYFSETQRNKGNFPGRFSGRQFSNSRSEMNVSTLELGDSALYLCASSLEASGPTYNEQFFGPGTRLTVL.